Listed below are T cell receptor beta chains from one sample, sequenced in a study of Graves' ophthalmopathy and Graves' hyperthyroidism. TCRdb processed the multiplex PCR reads anew with MiXCR; each CDR3 protein has one entry. The sample carries 360,000 or so distinct CDR3 sequences, around 19% recorded once. Sequencing was carried out using peripheral blood. Source of these receptors: a woman younger than 30 with Graves' ophthalmopathy. Both conserved end residues are part of each CDR3. The order of the fields is V gene, D gene, clone size, J gene, CDR3 protein, CDR3 DNA. The D gene is left open where the match is weak. The size of a clone is reported for some rows only, either as once, few or many, or as a class for expanded clones.

v_call: TRBV6-1; d_call: -; clone_size: many; j_call: TRBJ1-5; cdr3_aa: CASGNRRVSNQPQHF; cdr3_nt: TGTGCCAGCGGTAATCGCAGGGTTAGCAATCAGCCCCAGCATTTT
v_call: TRBV11-2; d_call: TRBD1; clone_size: -; j_call: TRBJ2-7; cdr3_aa: CASSLLGQPYEQYF; cdr3_nt: TGTGCCAGCAGCTTACTGGGACAGCCATACGAGCAGTACTTC
v_call: TRBV7-2; d_call: -; clone_size: many; j_call: TRBJ2-3; cdr3_aa: CASSTGGGEDTQYF; cdr3_nt: TGTGCCAGCAGCACGGGGGGCGGGGAAGATACGCAGTATTTT
v_call: TRBV29-1; d_call: TRBD1; clone_size: many; j_call: TRBJ2-5; cdr3_aa: CSGLRGQGAETQYF; cdr3_nt: TGCAGCGGACTGAGGGGACAGGGGGCCGAGACCCAGTACTTC
v_call: TRBV7-8; d_call: -; clone_size: many; j_call: TRBJ1-3; cdr3_aa: CASLPGGFYGNTIYF; cdr3_nt: TGTGCCAGCCTCCCCGGGGGCTTTTATGGAAACACCATATATTTT
v_call: TRBV7-2; d_call: -; clone_size: many; j_call: TRBJ1-2; cdr3_aa: CASSLRQYGYTF; cdr3_nt: TGTGCCAGCAGCTTAAGACAGTATGGCTACACCTTC
v_call: TRBV11-3; d_call: TRBD2; clone_size: many; j_call: TRBJ2-5; cdr3_aa: CASSLRLAGASHQETQYF; cdr3_nt: TGTGCCAGCAGCTTACGACTAGCGGGGGCCTCGCACCAAGAGACCCAGTACTTC
v_call: TRBV20-1; d_call: -; clone_size: many; j_call: TRBJ1-3; cdr3_aa: CSGQVPHSSGNTIYF; cdr3_nt: TGCAGTGGGCAAGTGCCCCACTCCTCTGGAAACACCATATATTTT
v_call: TRBV29-1; d_call: -; clone_size: -; j_call: TRBJ1-5; cdr3_aa: CSVKGGTMDQPQHF; cdr3_nt: TGCAGCGTTAAGGGCGGAACTATGGATCAGCCCCAGCATTTT
v_call: TRBV29-1; d_call: -; clone_size: many; j_call: TRBJ1-1; cdr3_aa: CSVDQGRLNTEAFF; cdr3_nt: TGCAGCGTTGACCAAGGAAGGTTGAACACTGAAGCTTTCTTT
v_call: TRBV6-2/TRBV6-3; d_call: TRBD1; clone_size: many; j_call: TRBJ1-1; cdr3_aa: CASISYRRDRGTEAFF; cdr3_nt: TGTGCCAGCATCTCTTACCGCCGGGACAGAGGGACTGAAGCTTTCTTT
v_call: TRBV20-1; d_call: -; clone_size: many; j_call: TRBJ1-1; cdr3_aa: CSASTGPATEAFF; cdr3_nt: TGCAGTGCTAGCACGGGGCCGGCCACTGAAGCTTTCTTT
v_call: TRBV10-3; d_call: TRBD1; clone_size: many; j_call: TRBJ1-1; cdr3_aa: CAISESISDRGAEAFF; cdr3_nt: TGTGCCATCAGTGAGTCGATTTCGGACAGGGGGGCTGAAGCTTTCTTT
v_call: TRBV14; d_call: TRBD1; clone_size: many; j_call: TRBJ1-6; cdr3_aa: CASSQDRTGNSPLHF; cdr3_nt: TGTGCCAGCAGCCAAGATCGGACAGGGAATTCACCCCTCCACTTT
v_call: TRBV20-1; d_call: -; clone_size: many; j_call: TRBJ2-7; cdr3_aa: CSASDGGTYEQYF; cdr3_nt: TGCAGTGCTTCCGACGGTGGTACTTACGAGCAGTACTTC
v_call: TRBV28; d_call: -; clone_size: -; j_call: TRBJ2-7; cdr3_aa: CASTFALKAGLYEQYF; cdr3_nt: TGTGCCAGCACTTTTGCCCTTAAGGCAGGCCTCTACGAGCAGTACTTC
v_call: TRBV7-8; d_call: TRBD2; clone_size: -; j_call: TRBJ2-5; cdr3_aa: CASSLGILADQETQYF; cdr3_nt: TGTGCCAGCAGCTTAGGAATCCTAGCGGACCAAGAGACCCAGTACTTC
v_call: TRBV3-1; d_call: TRBD1; clone_size: few; j_call: TRBJ1-5; cdr3_aa: CASSQSGTASNQPQHF; cdr3_nt: TGTGCCAGCAGCCAAAGCGGGACAGCTAGCAATCAGCCCCAGCATTTT
v_call: TRBV6-1; d_call: -; clone_size: -; j_call: TRBJ2-2; cdr3_aa: CASSSTDPTPGELFF; cdr3_nt: TGTGCCAGCAGCTCAACGGACCCGACCCCCGGGGAGCTGTTTTTT
v_call: TRBV19; d_call: -; clone_size: many; j_call: TRBJ1-5; cdr3_aa: CASSIALRERRVSNQPQHF; cdr3_nt: TGTGCCAGTAGTATCGCCCTCAGGGAACGGCGAGTCAGCAATCAGCCCCAGCATTTT